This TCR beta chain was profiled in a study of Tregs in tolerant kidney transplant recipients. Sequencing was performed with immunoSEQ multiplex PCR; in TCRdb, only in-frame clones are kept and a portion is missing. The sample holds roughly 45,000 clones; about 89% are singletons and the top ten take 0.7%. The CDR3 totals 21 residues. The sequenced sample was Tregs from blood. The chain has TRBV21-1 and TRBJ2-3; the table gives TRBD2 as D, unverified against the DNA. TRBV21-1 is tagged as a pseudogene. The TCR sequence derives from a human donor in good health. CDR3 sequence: CASIRSVPGLAGGPDRDTQYF. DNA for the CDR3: TGTGCCAGCATACGGTCAGTCCCGGGACTAGCGGGAGGCCCGGACAGGGATACGCAGTATTTT.